Listed below are T cell receptor beta chains from one sample, sequenced in a study of Ad26.COV2.S vaccination and SARS-CoV-2 variants. Generated by immunoSEQ multiplex PCR, the TCRdb table keeps only in-frame clones and is missing some. The sample shows 440,000 or so clones, less than 95% of them seen only once. The sample was peripheral blood, taken in a trial of Ad26.COV2.S vaccine versus placebo. The receptors shown here come from a person between 18 and 59 years old who received the Ad26.COV2.S COVID-19 vaccine or a placebo. Each CDR3 is given with its conserved first and last residue.

CDR3aa,v_gene,j_gene,len
CASSLGGYNEQFF,TRBV5-5,TRBJ2-1,13
CASSFLGSGWGLKTQYF,TRBV27,TRBJ2-5,17
CASSLWQGSYNEQFF,TRBV11-1,TRBJ2-1,15
CASSSGGGGDDTEAFF,TRBV11-2,TRBJ1-1,16
CASSLVEYGYTF,TRBV11-2,TRBJ1-2,12
CASSQLGGFYEQYF,TRBV3-1/TRBV3-2,TRBJ2-7,14
CSVQQGANEKLFF,TRBV29-1,TRBJ1-4,13
CASSLRQGALSREQYF,TRBV27,TRBJ2-7,16
CASSLDPGPSYEQYF,TRBV5-1,TRBJ2-7,15
CASSFTPTQGLNTEAFF,TRBV5-1,TRBJ1-1,17
CASSPRASGVNEQFF,TRBV5-4,TRBJ2-1,15
CASNTIVGRGLYNEQFF,TRBV2,TRBJ2-1,17
CAISSGTYSYNEQFF,TRBV10-3,TRBJ2-1,15
CASKRLGGDTGELFF,TRBV2,TRBJ2-2,15
CASSLDGDRAYEQYF,TRBV7-2,TRBJ2-7,15
CASSPDRSYEQYF,TRBV5-5,TRBJ2-7,13
CASSYGGGGVSSYGYTF,TRBV7-2,TRBJ1-2,17
CASPGQGAYEQYF,TRBV27,TRBJ2-7,13
CASSQGLVGPYEQYF,TRBV4-3,TRBJ2-7,15
CASRVAGGEETQYF,TRBV28,TRBJ2-5,14
CASSIAGVGYTF,TRBV19,TRBJ1-2,12
CASTLIGGLGTGELFF,TRBV28,TRBJ2-2,16
CASSLMLAGDHEQYF,TRBV7-9,TRBJ2-7,15
CASSPGGSSDTEAFF,TRBV9,TRBJ1-1,15
CSASWTVSTYNEQFF,TRBV20-1,TRBJ2-1,15
CASSFGRYYEQYF,TRBV11-2,TRBJ2-7,13